These 18 T cell receptor beta chains originate from one sample sequenced in a study of blood T cell repertoires in COVID-19. The assay was immunoSEQ multiplex PCR, and TCRdb's table has in-frame clones only and misses some. This table holds about 39,000 clones, under 80% found once. Sequences were obtained from peripheral blood. All receptors come from a man older than 75 with acute or convalescent COVID-19.

This clone was counted once. V and J are TRBV5-1 and TRBJ2-1; D call uncertain. Looked up from germline, CDR1 is SGHRS and CDR2 is YFSETQ. The CDR3 covers 15 residues. The V end was cut by 0 bases, the J end by 0 bases, with 7 bases between. CDR3 region: CASSLGGGSYNEQFF. In DNA form, the CDR3 reads TGCGCCAGCAGCTTGGGTGGCGGCTCCTACAATGAGCAGTTCTTC.

The chain employs TRBV20-1 and TRBJ2-2; D is perhaps TRBD2 (5 bases). Germline CDR1 is DFQATT and CDR2 is SNEGSKA (reference sequence). This CDR3 is built from 14 residues. V lost 5 bases and J lost 0, with 10 bases in between. The CDR3 coding sequence is TGCAGTGCTGGTGAGGGCGCGAACACCGGGGAGCTGTTTTTT. Translating gives CSAGEGANTGELFF.

This sequence joins TRBV2 and TRBJ1-1, with 8 positions matching TRBD1. The CDR3 spans 15 residues. The J segment lost 0 bases and the V segment lost 6 bases, leaving 6 bases of the junction unmatched. Germline CDR1 SNHLY, CDR2 FYNNEI. The CDR3 loop reads CASSPRTGMNTEAFF. Written as DNA, the CDR3 is TGTGCCAGCAGCCCGCGGACAGGGATGAACACTGAAGCTTTCTTT. Together with reference TRBV2 and TRBJ1-1, the CDR3 gives the full variable domain: EPEVTQTPSHQVTQMGQEVILRCVPISNHLYFYWYRQILGQKVEFLVSFYNNEISEKSEIFDDQFSVERPDGSNFTLKIRSTKLEDSAMYFCASSPRTGMNTEAFFGQGTRLTVV.

CDR3 in amino acids: CASSISGTGYTF. The CDR3 DNA follows: TGTGCCAGTAGTATATCGGGGACAGGCTACACCTTC. The chain joins TRBV19 to TRBJ1-2; D possibly corresponds to TRBD1 (6 bases). The V and J ends lost 2 bases and 8 bases respectively, with 9 bases between them. The CDR3 covers 12 residues. Looked up from germline, CDR1 is LNHDA and CDR2 is SQIVND (reference sequence).

This rearrangement joins TRBV3-1 (or the pseudogene TRBV3-2) to TRBJ2-7, with D perhaps matching TRBD2 (6 bases). CDR1 and CDR2 (germline): LGHDT, YNNKEL (reference sequence). Trimming cost V 4 bases and J 13 bases, with 14 bases left between them. The CDR3 is 11 residues long. The DNA of the CDR3 is TGTGCCAGCAGCCGGGGGGACTTTTGCTACTTC. This gives the protein CASSRGDFCYF.

This CDR3 is CASSLGSTGSGELFF. DNA of the CDR3: TGTGCCAGCAGTTTAGGGTCGACAGGGTCCGGGGAGCTGTTTTTT. The chain links TRBV28 to TRBJ2-2; 7 bases agree with TRBD1. Germline lookup yields CDR1 MDHEN and CDR2 SYDVKM. This CDR3 contains 15 residues. Losses at the gene ends were 2 bases for V and 6 bases for J; bases not matched to a gene: 6.

The chain combines TRBV28 with TRBJ1-5; tentatively, D is TRBD1 (5 bases). CDR1 and CDR2 from the germline V gene are MDHEN and SYDVKM. This CDR3 has 16 amino acids. Trimming cost V 7 bases and J 0 bases, with 16 bases left between them. This CDR3 reads CASTLGQGHSNQPQHF. DNA for the CDR3: TGTGCCAGCACCCTGGGGCAGGGCCATAGCAATCAGCCCCAGCATTTT.

V gene TRBV24-1 combines with J gene TRBJ2-2; D gene uncertain. Germline assignment: CDR1 KGHDR and CDR2 SFDVKD. The CDR3 sequence is 12 residues long. Deletions cut 5 bases from V and 2 bases from J, with 2 bases between. The chain's CDR3 is CATSANTGELFF. CDR3 in DNA: TGTGCCACCAGTGCTAACACCGGGGAGCTGTTTTTT.

This chain links TRBV5-6 with TRBJ1-2; TRBD1 matches 7 bases. In germline, CDR1 is SGHDT, CDR2 YYEEEE. This CDR3 is 18 amino acids long. With V trimmed by 4 bases and J by 0 bases, 15 bases remained unmatched. The CDR3 sequence is CASSSVFRTGLPNYGYTF. The CDR3 DNA follows: TGTGCCAGCAGCAGCGTTTTTAGGACAGGACTACCTAACTATGGCTACACCTTC.

The rearrangement joins TRBV28 to TRBJ2-7; 7 nucleotides agree with TRBD2. V gave up 6 bases and J gave up 6 bases; unmatched junction bases: 8. The V gene's germline CDR1 is MDHEN and CDR2 SYDVKM. This CDR3 comprises 13 residues. The CDR3 sequence is CASRGGTSGEQYF. The DNA of the CDR3 is TGTGCCAGCAGGGGGGGGACTTCTGGCGAGCAGTACTTC.

This clone was observed once. The chain employs TRBV11-2 and TRBJ2-5, with TRBD2 matching over 7 bases. CDR3 length equals 17 residues. Unmatched junction bases numbered 17, after V lost 5 bases and J lost 5 bases. Looked up from germline, CDR1 is SGHAT and CDR2 is FQNNGV. The CDR3 nucleotides read TGTGCCAGCAGCCCCCAACTTCTCCAGCGGGGCCACGAGACCCAGTACTTC. The encoded protein is CASSPQLLQRGHETQYF.

This chain uses TRBV7-8 with TRBJ2-7; TRBD1 matches 10 bases. Germline assignment: CDR1 SGHVS and CDR2 FQNEAQ. The CDR3 is 13 amino acids. The junction had 2 bases not matched to a gene; V was cut back by 4 bases and J by 5 bases. CDR3 in DNA: TGTGCCAGCAGCTCGGACAGGGGGAACGAGCAGTACTTC. Its protein is CASSSDRGNEQYF.

This clone occurred once. The chain joins TRBV21-1 to TRBJ2-7; the DNA was not used to check the table's D call, TRBD1. TRBV21-1 is assigned pseudogene status. The CDR3 loop spans 14 amino acids. CDR3 amino acids: CASSHRDRDYEQYF. DNA for the CDR3: TGTGCCAGCAGCCACCGGGACAGGGATTACGAGCAGTACTTC.

This clone has a handful of counts. The chain is built from TRBV5-1 and TRBJ2-5, with 8 positions matching TRBD1. The trim removed 0 bases at V and 5 bases at J, leaving 3 bases unmatched. This CDR3 region has 14 residues. Germline CDR1 is SGHRS and CDR2 is YFSETQ. CDR3 DNA: TGCGCCAGCAGCTTGGAGCGACAGGGGGAGACCCAGTACTTC. Protein sequence: CASSLERQGETQYF. The variable domain in full, completed from reference TRBV5-1 and TRBJ2-5, reads KAGVTQTPRYLIKTRGQQVTLSCSPISGHRSVSWYQQTPGQGLQFLFEYFSETQRNKGNFPGRFSGRQFSNSRSEMNVSTLELGDSALYLCASSLERQGETQYFGPGTRLLVL.

V gene TRBV19 combines with J gene TRBJ1-6; 10 bases map to TRBD1. CDR1 is LNHDA, CDR2 SQIVND, per germline (reference sequence). This CDR3 comprises 14 residues. V dropped 7 bases and J dropped 9; count of bases not matched to a gene: 6. The CDR3 sequence is CASKGTGDPSPLHF. As DNA, the CDR3 is TGTGCCAGTAAAGGGACAGGGGATCCTTCACCCCTCCACTTT.

By share, this clone ranks as medium-sized. The rearrangement uses TRBV5-4 and TRBJ2-5, with TRBD1 matching over 8 bases. The trim removed 4 bases at V and 5 bases at J, leaving 10 bases unmatched. The germline gives CDR1 SGHNT, CDR2 YYREEE (reference sequence). The length of the CDR3 is 15 residues. Written as DNA, the CDR3 is TGTGCCAGCAGCCCAAAGACAGGGGATGGGGAGACCCAGTACTTC. It translates to CASSPKTGDGETQYF.

The rearrangement uses TRBV18 and TRBJ1-6; 10 bases map to TRBD1. This CDR3 contains 14 residues. The germline V gene has CDR1 KGHSH and CDR2 LQKENI. After removal of 6 bases from V and 10 bases from J, the junction contained 6 bases not matched to a gene. The CDR3 DNA follows: TGTGCCAGCTCGCCCGGGACAGGGGAGTCACCCCTCCACTTT. Translation gives CASSPGTGESPLHF.

This chain uses TRBV7-3 with TRBJ2-2; the match to TRBD2 covers 10 bases. CDR1 is SGHTA and CDR2 is FQGTGA in the germline V gene. Trimming took 4 bases from V and 1 from J; bases not matched to a gene: 3. CDR3 size: 16 residues. DNA of the CDR3: TGTGCCAGCAGCTATAGGACTAGCGGGAACACCGGGGAGCTGTTTTTT. This sequence encodes CASSYRTSGNTGELFF.